This T cell receptor beta chain is from a study of human T cells and chemical hapten exposure. Study-level information: 2% DPC applied to a roughly 2 cm by roughly 2 cm arm area sensitized donors.

This CDR3 spans 15 amino acids. Looked up from germline, CDR1 is MNHEY and CDR2 is SVGEGT. Trimming left V 7 bases short and J 0 bases short, with 15 bases between. TCRdb used MiXCR to reprocess the RACE reads, holding one entry per CDR3 protein. Among around 300,000 distinct CDR3 sequences listed, approximately 7.5% were seen once. Regarding time point: pre-sensitization, week 0. Documented treatment: therapeutic diphenylcyclopropenone sensitization with weekly scalp DPC. Study-level findings and limits: Expanded TCRs were compared with controls, and the expanded TCRs formed significantly more large CDR3 similarity clusters.

This clonotype was observed a handful of times. Its antigen is currently unknown. Sequences were derived from whole blood, sampled in connection with sensitization to the hapten diphenylcyclopropenone (DPC). This receptor was identified in a man between 18 and 29 years old with alopecia areata. Some clones in this sample may be carry-over from other donors' samples. The V gene is TRBV6-2 or TRBV6-3, the J gene TRBJ1-1; no clear D. The CDR3 is CASTAPMRLNTEAFF. DNA for the CDR3: TGTGCCAGCACCGCTCCCATGAGATTGAACACTGAAGCTTTCTTT.